One and the same sample provided the 32 T cell receptor beta chains below, sequenced in a study of cytomegalovirus exposure and HLA in healthy donors. The PCR used 60 Vbeta and 13 Jbeta primers. The protocol was immunoSEQ multiplex PCR, while the TCRdb copy is restricted to in-frame clones and leaves out a portion. The repertoire holds about 89,000 clones, with around 72% as singletons. Sample: PBMCs. The receptors were gathered from a male donor in good health and CMV-seronegative.

The gene calls are TRBV5-1 and TRBJ2-1; possibly TRBD1 for D (6 bases). This CDR3 region has 13 residues. V was trimmed by 4 bases and J by 4 bases, leaving 9 bases between them. The germline V gene has CDR1 SGHRS and CDR2 YFSETQ. The CDR3: CASSAGTYNEQFF. The CDR3 nucleotides are TGCGCCAGCAGCGCAGGGACATACAATGAGCAGTTCTTC.

The chain joins TRBV18 to TRBJ1-3, with D unclear. The CDR3 is 16 amino acids. Trimming took off 2 bases at V and 0 bases at J, with 11 bases between the two ends. Germline V gene lookup returns CDR1 KGHSH and CDR2 LQKENI. The CDR3, as DNA: TGTGCCAGCTCACCAGAGGGAGCTTACTCTGGAAACACCATATATTTT. Protein: CASSPEGAYSGNTIYF.

The V and J genes are TRBV28 and TRBJ1-5, with D possibly matching TRBD1 (5 bases). The length of the CDR3 is 18 residues. Between the trimmed V and J ends, which lost 3 bases and 2 bases, there was a span of 20 bases. Germline V gives CDR1 MDHEN, CDR2 SYDVKM. In nucleotides, the CDR3 is TGTGCCAGCAGTTTCAGTCACCACAGGCGGGGTCGCAATCAGCCCCAGCATTTT. Amino acid sequence: CASSFSHHRRGRNQPQHF.

V usage is TRBV15 and J usage is TRBJ1-1; D is perhaps TRBD1 (5 bases). The V gene's germline CDR1 is LNHNV and CDR2 YYDKDF (reference sequence). The CDR3 extends over 13 amino acids. The V gene lost 6 bases and the J gene lost 1 base, with 9 bases spanning the gap. The CDR3 here is CATSGQTNTEAFF. The CDR3 DNA is TGTGCCACCAGTGGACAAACGAACACTGAAGCTTTCTTT.

The rearrangement uses TRBV29-1 and TRBJ1-1; 7 bases are shared with TRBD1. The CDR3 is 15 amino acids. J was trimmed by 1 base and V by 3 bases; bases with no gene match: 8. The germline gives CDR1 SQVTM, CDR2 ANQGSEA. The CDR3 here is CSVEGRGSGNTEAFF. The CDR3, as DNA: TGCAGCGTTGAGGGCAGGGGGTCAGGGAACACTGAAGCTTTCTTT.

The rearrangement links TRBV19 to TRBJ1-5, with unresolved D. The CDR3 is made up of 14 amino acids. The germline V gene encodes CDR1 LNHDA and CDR2 SQIVND (reference sequence). V shed 4 bases and J shed 3 bases, with 10 bases lying between them. CDR3 amino acids: CASSTQDYNQPQHF. CDR3 nucleotide sequence: TGTGCCAGTAGTACCCAGGACTACAATCAGCCCCAGCATTTT.

The chain uses TRBV29-1 and TRBJ1-4; D call uncertain. This CDR3 comprises 14 residues. Trimming pared 4 bases from V and 0 bases from J, leaving 9 bases between. CDR1 is SQVTM, CDR2 ANQGSEA, per germline. CDR3 nucleotides: TGCAGCGTTGGGCAGGCTGCAACTAATGAAAAACTGTTTTTT. This codes for CSVGQAATNEKLFF.

Only one count was recorded for this clone. The chain uses TRBV6-1 and TRBJ2-3; D is unclear. V was trimmed by 4 bases and J by 1 base, leaving 3 bases between them. Germline CDR1 MNHNS, CDR2 SASEGT. The CDR3 runs to 12 residues. In DNA, the CDR3 is TGTGCCAGCAGTGTCGGCACAGATACGCAGTATTTT. Its protein product is CASSVGTDTQYF.

The gene calls are TRBV5-1 and TRBJ2-5; 11 nucleotides agree with TRBD2. Germline assignment: CDR1 SGHRS and CDR2 YFSETQ. V dropped 3 bases and J dropped 4; count of bases not matched to a gene: 5. The CDR3 loop spans 15 amino acids. The CDR3 region has the DNA TGCGCCAGCAGCTCGTTTAGCGGGAGGGCAGAGACCCAGTACTTC. Protein sequence: CASSSFSGRAETQYF.

This sequence joins TRBV30 and TRBJ2-7; the D gene is possibly TRBD2 (5 bases). The length of the CDR3 is 14 residues. Germline V gives CDR1 GTSNPN, CDR2 SVGIG (reference sequence). Trimming removed 4 bases at V and 4 bases at J, with 17 bases between. CDR3 coding DNA: TGTGCCTGGACCCCCTCACCGGGGTCATACGAGCAGTACTTC. Residues: CAWTPSPGSYEQYF.

The J gene is TRBJ1-5, the V gene TRBV6-1; D call uncertain. Per the germline V gene, CDR1 is MNHNS and CDR2 is SASEGT. The CDR3 is 13 amino acids. Trimming shortened V by 5 bases and J by 5 bases, and 10 bases separated the two germline ends. This CDR3 is CASSPGWDQPQHF. The CDR3 bases are TGTGCCAGCAGTCCCGGGTGGGATCAGCCCCAGCATTTT.

This clone was counted a few times. The gene calls are TRBV2 and TRBJ2-1, with TRBD2 identical over 10 bases. The CDR3 has 15 residues. Germline CDR1 reads SNHLY; CDR2 reads FYNNEI. V was pared by 6 bases and J by 6 bases, with 8 bases of the junction left unmatched. This CDR3 is CASSRTSGSPNEQFF. In DNA, the CDR3 is TGTGCCAGCAGCCGGACTAGCGGATCACCCAATGAGCAGTTCTTC.

The chain carries TRBV5-1 and TRBJ2-3; D may be TRBD1 (6 bases). The V and J ends lost 4 bases and 4 bases respectively, with 22 bases between them. The germline gives CDR1 SGHRS, CDR2 YFSETQ. This CDR3 is built from 17 residues. The CDR3 spells CASSPGPTGFLPDTQYF. CDR3 coding DNA: TGCGCCAGCAGCCCAGGACCCACAGGGTTCCTCCCAGATACGCAGTATTTT.

The table lists this clone with a few counts. V is TRBV5-1 and J is TRBJ1-5; perhaps TRBD1 as D (5 bases). The V gene's germline CDR1 is SGHRS and CDR2 YFSETQ. The CDR3 runs to 14 residues. V lost 1 base, J lost 7 bases, and 12 bases lay in between. CDR3 sequence (DNA): TGCGCCAGCAGCTTGTCAGGGTTGGGCCAGCCCCAGCATTTT. This gives the protein CASSLSGLGQPQHF. The full variable domain, its missing parts supplied by reference TRBV5-1 and TRBJ1-5, is KAGVTQTPRYLIKTRGQQVTLSCSPISGHRSVSWYQQTPGQGLQFLFEYFSETQRNKGNFPGRFSGRQFSNSRSEMNVSTLELGDSALYLCASSLSGLGQPQHFGDGTRLSIL.

This clone has only a few counts. The chain joins TRBV28 to TRBJ2-1; possible D gene TRBD2, 6 bases. Germline CDR1 reads MDHEN; CDR2 reads SYDVKM. The ends were cut back, 6 bases at V and 16 bases at J, with 16 bases in the middle. CDR3 size: 11 residues. CDR3 DNA sequence: TGTGCCAGCAGCACTCGGGACTCGATATTCTTC. Encoded protein: CASSTRDSIFF.

The genes are TRBV19 and TRBJ1-2; tentatively, D is TRBD1 (6 bases). The V end was cut by 5 bases, the J end by 3 bases, with 10 bases between. The CDR3 length is 13 residues. The V gene's germline CDR1 is LNHDA and CDR2 SQIVND (reference sequence). The CDR3 DNA reads TGTGCCAGTAGTCTACAGGGCTACTATGGCTACACCTTC. Translating it yields CASSLQGYYGYTF.

J is TRBJ2-2 and V is TRBV5-4; maybe TRBD2 (6 bases). CDR3 length: 16 residues. In germline, CDR1 is SGHNT, CDR2 YYREEE (reference sequence). Deletions cut 4 bases from V and 3 bases from J, with 16 bases between. The CDR3 protein is CASSAGGARDTGELFF. The DNA for the CDR3 is TGTGCCAGCAGCGCCGGAGGGGCCCGGGACACCGGGGAGCTGTTTTTT. Combining the CDR3 with reference TRBV5-4 and TRBJ2-2 gives the whole variable domain ETGVTQSPTHLIKTRGQQVTLRCSSQSGHNTVSWYQQALGQGPQFIFQYYREEENGRGNFPPRFSGLQFPNYSSELNVNALELDDSALYLCASSAGGARDTGELFFGEGSRLTVL.

V gene TRBV6-5 combines with J gene TRBJ2-7; 10 bases line up with TRBD1. The CDR3 has 15 amino acids. Trimming removed 2 bases from V and 5 bases from J; junction bases left unmatched: 6. Germline V gene sequence: CDR1 MNHEY, CDR2 SVGAGI. CDR3 in amino acids: CASSYDRGLDNEQYF. In DNA form, the CDR3 reads TGTGCCAGCAGTTACGACAGGGGGCTCGACAACGAGCAGTACTTC.

This clone appeared once. The chain links TRBV10-3 to TRBJ1-4; 7 positions match TRBD1. CDR1 is ENHRY and CDR2 is SYGVKD in the germline V gene. The CDR3 loop spans 12 amino acids. V shed 10 bases, J shed 13 bases, and the junction held 12 bases outside the gene matches. This CDR3 reads CATTDRSLGLFF. CDR3 nucleotide sequence: TGTGCCACAACGGACAGGTCTTTGGGACTGTTTTTT.

The V and J genes are TRBV28 and TRBJ1-5; weak D call: TRBD1 (5 bases). This CDR3 is 13 amino acids long. CDR1 and CDR2 from the germline V gene are MDHEN and SYDVKM. Trimming pared 2 bases from V and 4 bases from J, leaving 6 bases between. The CDR3 loop is CASSLKGNQPQHF. In DNA form, the CDR3 reads TGTGCCAGCAGTTTAAAGGGGAATCAGCCCCAGCATTTT.

The V call is TRBV6-1, the J call TRBJ2-7; tentatively, D is TRBD2 (5 bases). V was trimmed by 1 base and J by 6 bases, leaving 13 bases between them. The CDR3 contains 14 residues. CDR1 and CDR2 (germline): MNHNS, SASEGT. Written as DNA, the CDR3 is TGTGCCAGCAGTGAAGGCCGCGGGCAGCGCGAGCAGTACTTC. Translated, it gives CASSEGRGQREQYF.

V gene TRBV4-1 combines with J gene TRBJ2-7; maybe TRBD1 (6 bases). V dropped 4 bases and J dropped 5 bases, with 15 bases sitting between them. Germline V CDR1 and CDR2: MGHRA, YSYEKL. The CDR3 is 14 residues long. CDR3: CASSLQGAIHEQYF. The DNA of the CDR3 is TGCGCCAGCAGCCTACAGGGAGCGATCCACGAGCAGTACTTC.

The gene calls are TRBV5-6 and TRBJ1-2; TRBD1 is a possible D gene (5 bases). CDR3 length: 16 amino acids. Germline V gene data show CDR1 as SGHDT and CDR2 as YYEEEE. Trimming shortened V by 3 bases and J by 4 bases, and 19 bases separated the two germline ends. The CDR3 loop reads CASSWRSGRGTYGYTF. The DNA of the CDR3 is TGTGCCAGCAGCTGGCGCTCGGGGCGGGGAACCTATGGCTACACCTTC.

V and J are TRBV5-1 and TRBJ2-7, with 8 bases fitting TRBD1. V trimming: 4 bases; J trimming: 5 bases; junction bases outside the gene matches: 11. Per germline, CDR1 SGHRS and CDR2 YFSETQ. The CDR3 loop spans 15 amino acids. CDR3 coding DNA: TGCGCCAGCAGCGTAACAGGGGGTGCTGTGGACGAGCAGTACTTC. Protein sequence: CASSVTGGAVDEQYF.

This chain joins TRBV10-3 and TRBJ2-7; the D gene is possibly TRBD2 (6 bases). Trimming removed 11 bases at V and 5 bases at J, with 16 bases between. The CDR3 is 12 residues long. CDR1 ENHRY and CDR2 SYGVKD come from the germline V gene. CDR3: CAVGAGLNEQYF. The DNA for the CDR3 is TGTGCCGTAGGGGCGGGACTCAACGAGCAGTACTTC.

The gene calls are TRBV6-4 and TRBJ2-1, with 12 positions matching TRBD2. This CDR3 is 15 amino acids long. CDR1 and CDR2 from the germline V gene are MRHNA and SNTAGT. V shed 6 bases and J 5 bases; nucleotides not matched to a gene: 5. The CDR3 spells CASRRGLAGNNEQFF. The CDR3 nucleotides are TGTGCCAGCAGAAGAGGACTAGCGGGAAACAATGAGCAGTTCTTC.

The rearrangement joins TRBV30 to TRBJ1-3; D not resolved. There are 16 residues in the CDR3. CDR1 GTSNPN and CDR2 SVGIG come from the germline V gene (reference sequence). Deletions cut 3 bases from V and 0 bases from J, with 15 bases between. The CDR3 region has the DNA TGTGCCTGGAGCGGAGACTCAACTAACTCTGGAAACACCATATATTTT. Its translation: CAWSGDSTNSGNTIYF.

J is TRBJ1-4 and V is TRBV19; a weak D match, TRBD1 (6 bases). Germline lookup yields CDR1 LNHDA and CDR2 SQIVND (reference sequence). The ends were cut back, 1 base at V and 8 bases at J, with 11 bases in the middle. CDR3 size: 14 residues. CDR3 nucleotide sequence: TGTGCCAGTAGTATAGGACAGGCAGGGGAAAAACTGTTTTTT. Its translation is CASSIGQAGEKLFF.

This clone was seen more than once but under ten times. The chain uses TRBV6-5 and TRBJ2-2, with D possibly being TRBD2 (5 bases). CDR1 and CDR2 (germline): MNHEY, SVGAGI. CDR3 size: 16 residues. Trimming pared 0 bases from V and 4 bases from J, leaving 12 bases between. Here the CDR3 DNA reads TGTGCCAGCAGTTACTCCTCTCTGGGGAGCACCGGGGAGCTGTTTTTT. It encodes CASSYSSLGSTGELFF.

The chain combines TRBV5-1 with TRBJ1-4; weak D call: TRBD1 (5 bases). The germline V and J ends were trimmed by 4 bases and 1 base, with 14 bases remaining between them. CDR3 length: 16 amino acids. Germline V gene sequence: CDR1 SGHRS, CDR2 YFSETQ. This CDR3 is CASSDAGRRTNEKLFF. DNA for the CDR3: TGCGCCAGCAGCGATGCGGGGCGCAGAACTAATGAAAAACTGTTTTTT.

The V call is TRBV27, the J call TRBJ2-7, with 9 bases fitting TRBD2. The ends lost 3 bases at V and 5 bases at J; junction bases unmatched: 5. CDR1 and CDR2 from the germline V gene are MNHEY and SMNVEV (reference sequence). The CDR3 has 14 amino acids. The CDR3 sequence is CASSFSSGMDEQYF. Written as DNA, the CDR3 is TGTGCCAGCAGTTTTTCTAGCGGGATGGACGAGCAGTACTTC.

V and J are TRBV10-1 and TRBJ2-7; 8 bases align to TRBD1. CDR3 length: 14 amino acids. Trimming took 3 bases from V and 8 from J; bases not matched to a gene: 9. In germline, CDR1 is WNHNN, CDR2 SYGVQD (reference sequence). The CDR3 protein is CASSEYFGQGKQYF. In DNA form, the CDR3 reads TGCGCCAGCAGTGAATATTTTGGACAGGGAAAGCAGTACTTC.